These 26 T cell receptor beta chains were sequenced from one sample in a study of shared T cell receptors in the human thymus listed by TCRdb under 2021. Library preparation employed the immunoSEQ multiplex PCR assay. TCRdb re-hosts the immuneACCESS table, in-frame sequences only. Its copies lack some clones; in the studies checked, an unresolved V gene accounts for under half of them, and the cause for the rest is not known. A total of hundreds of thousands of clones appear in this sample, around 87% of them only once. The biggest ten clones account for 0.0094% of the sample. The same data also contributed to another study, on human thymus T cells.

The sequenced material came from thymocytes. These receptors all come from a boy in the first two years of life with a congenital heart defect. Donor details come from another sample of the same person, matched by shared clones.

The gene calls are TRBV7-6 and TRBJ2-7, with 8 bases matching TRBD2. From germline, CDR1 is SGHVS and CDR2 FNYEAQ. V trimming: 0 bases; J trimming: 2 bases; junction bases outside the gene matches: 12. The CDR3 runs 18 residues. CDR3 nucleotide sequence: TGTGCCAGCAGCTTAGCGCCTCGGGAGGGCCGCCTAACCTACGAGCAGTACTTC. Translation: CASSLAPREGRLTYEQYF. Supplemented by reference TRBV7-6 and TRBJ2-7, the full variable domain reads GAGVSQSPRYKVTKRGQDVALRCDPISGHVSLYWYRQALGQGPEFLTYFNYEAQQDKSGLPNDRFSAERPEGSISTLTIQRTEQRDSAMYRCASSLAPREGRLTYEQYFGPGTRLTVT.

CDR3 region: CASSSASGPDYNEQFF. As DNA, the CDR3 is TGTGCCAGCAGCTCCGCTAGCGGTCCCGACTACAATGAGCAGTTCTTC. This chain uses TRBV9 with TRBJ2-1, with 7 nucleotides matching TRBD2. CDR1 is SGDLS, CDR2 YYNGEE, per germline. This CDR3 is built from 16 residues. J gave up 3 bases and V 4 bases, and 10 bases lay outside the gene matches.

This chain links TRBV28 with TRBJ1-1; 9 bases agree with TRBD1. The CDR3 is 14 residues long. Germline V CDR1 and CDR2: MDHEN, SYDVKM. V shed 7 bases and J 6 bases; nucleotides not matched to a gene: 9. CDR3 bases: TGTGCCAGCACCCGGGGACAGGGAAAGGCTGAAGCTTTCTTT. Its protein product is CASTRGQGKAEAFF.

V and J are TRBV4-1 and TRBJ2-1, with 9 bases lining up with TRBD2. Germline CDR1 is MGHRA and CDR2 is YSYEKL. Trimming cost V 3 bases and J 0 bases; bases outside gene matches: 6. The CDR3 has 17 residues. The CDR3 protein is CASSHPLAGSSYNEQFF. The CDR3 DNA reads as TGCGCCAGCAGCCATCCCCTAGCGGGGAGCTCCTACAATGAGCAGTTCTTC.

The chain's CDR3 is CASSPRDSASPGLAYNEQFF. CDR3 DNA sequence: TGTGCCAGCAGCCCCCGGGACAGCGCAAGTCCGGGACTAGCCTACAATGAGCAGTTCTTC. V gene TRBV7-8 combines with J gene TRBJ2-1, with D maybe TRBD2 (8 bases). The CDR3 contains 20 residues. The V gene lost 5 bases and the J gene lost 2 bases, with 28 bases spanning the gap. From germline, CDR1 is SGHVS and CDR2 FQNEAQ.

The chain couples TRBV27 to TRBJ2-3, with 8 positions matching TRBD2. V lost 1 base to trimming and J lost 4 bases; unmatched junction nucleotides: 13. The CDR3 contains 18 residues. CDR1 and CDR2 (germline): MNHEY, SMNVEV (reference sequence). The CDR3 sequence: CASSLWGLAGLLPDTQYF. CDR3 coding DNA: TGTGCCAGCAGTTTATGGGGCCTAGCGGGTCTCCTTCCAGATACGCAGTATTTT.

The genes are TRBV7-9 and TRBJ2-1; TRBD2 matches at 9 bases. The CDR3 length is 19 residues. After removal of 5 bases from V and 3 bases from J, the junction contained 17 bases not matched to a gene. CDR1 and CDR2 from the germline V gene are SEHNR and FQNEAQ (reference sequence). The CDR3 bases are TGTGCCAGCAGCCCGATGACGCGGGAGGGTGCCCCCTTCTACAATGAGCAGTTCTTC. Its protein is CASSPMTREGAPFYNEQFF.

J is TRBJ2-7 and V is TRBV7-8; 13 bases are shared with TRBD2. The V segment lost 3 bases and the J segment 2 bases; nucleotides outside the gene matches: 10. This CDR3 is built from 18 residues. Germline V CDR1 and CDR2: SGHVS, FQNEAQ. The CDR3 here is CASSFLPLAGGDPYEQYF. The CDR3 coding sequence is TGTGCCAGCAGCTTTCTACCACTAGCGGGAGGGGACCCCTACGAGCAGTACTTC. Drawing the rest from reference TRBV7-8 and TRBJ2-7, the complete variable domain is GAGVSQSPRYKVAKRGQDVALRCDPISGHVSLFWYQQALGQGPEFLTYFQNEAQLDKSGLPSDRFFAERPEGSVSTLKIQRTQQEDSAVYLCASSFLPLAGGDPYEQYFGPGTRLTVT.

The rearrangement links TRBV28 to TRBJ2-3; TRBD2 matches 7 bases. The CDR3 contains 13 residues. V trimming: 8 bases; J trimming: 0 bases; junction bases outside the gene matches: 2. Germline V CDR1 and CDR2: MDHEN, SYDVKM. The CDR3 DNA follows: TGTGCCAGCCGGCGGGGGAGCACAGATACGCAGTATTTT. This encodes CASRRGSTDTQYF.

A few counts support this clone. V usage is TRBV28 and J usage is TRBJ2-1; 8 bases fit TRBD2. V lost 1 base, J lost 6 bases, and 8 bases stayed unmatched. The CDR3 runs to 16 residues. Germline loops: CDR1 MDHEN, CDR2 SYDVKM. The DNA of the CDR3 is TGTGCCAGCAGTTTATATTCCGGGGGGGACTTCAATGAGCAGTTCTTC. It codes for CASSLYSGGDFNEQFF.

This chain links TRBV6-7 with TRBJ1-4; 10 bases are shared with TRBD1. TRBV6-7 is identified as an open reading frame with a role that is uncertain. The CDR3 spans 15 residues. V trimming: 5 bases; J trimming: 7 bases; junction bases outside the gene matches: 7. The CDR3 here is CASSTQDRGPEKLFF. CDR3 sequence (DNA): TGTGCCAGCAGTACCCAAGACAGGGGGCCTGAAAAACTGTTTTTT.

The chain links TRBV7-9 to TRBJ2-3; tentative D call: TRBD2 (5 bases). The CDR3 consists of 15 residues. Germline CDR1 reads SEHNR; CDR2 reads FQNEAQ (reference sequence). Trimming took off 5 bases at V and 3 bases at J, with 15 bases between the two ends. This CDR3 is CASSAPRTGTDTQYF. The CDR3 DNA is TGTGCCAGCAGCGCACCCCGGACTGGTACAGATACGCAGTATTTT.

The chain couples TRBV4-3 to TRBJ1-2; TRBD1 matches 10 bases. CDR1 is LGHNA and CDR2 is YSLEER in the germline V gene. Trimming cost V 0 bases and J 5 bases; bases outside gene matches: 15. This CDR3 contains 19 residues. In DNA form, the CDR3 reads TGCGCCAGCAGCCAAGATCGTTTTGGACAGGGGGTATTAAAATATGGCTACACCTTC. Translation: CASSQDRFGQGVLKYGYTF.

The CDR3 nucleotides are TGCGCCAGCAGCCAAGTCCATTTAGCGGCCCAGTACTTC. Translating it yields CASSQVHLAAQYF. J is TRBJ2-5 and V is TRBV4-3; the D gene is possibly TRBD2 (6 bases). The CDR3 sequence is 13 residues long. V lost 1 base, J lost 9 bases, and 12 bases lay in between. CDR1 and CDR2 from the germline V gene are LGHNA and YSLEER.

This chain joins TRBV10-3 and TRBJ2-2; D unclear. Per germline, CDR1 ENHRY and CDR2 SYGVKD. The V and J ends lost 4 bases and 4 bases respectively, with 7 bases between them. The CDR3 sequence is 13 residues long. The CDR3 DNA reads TGTGCCATCAGTGTCCTGAGCACCGGGGAGCTGTTTTTT. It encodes CAISVLSTGELFF.

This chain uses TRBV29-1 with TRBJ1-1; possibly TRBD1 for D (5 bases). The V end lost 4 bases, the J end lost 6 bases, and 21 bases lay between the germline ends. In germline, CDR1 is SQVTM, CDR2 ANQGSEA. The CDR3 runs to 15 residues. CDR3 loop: CSVATPSFRVSEAFF. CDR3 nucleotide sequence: TGCAGCGTTGCCACTCCCTCTTTCAGGGTCTCTGAAGCTTTCTTT. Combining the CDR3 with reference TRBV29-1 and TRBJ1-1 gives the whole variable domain SAVISQKPSRDICQRGTSLTIQCQVDSQVTMMFWYRQQPGQSLTLIATANQGSEATYESGFVIDKFPISRPNLTFSTLTVSNMSPEDSSIYLCSVATPSFRVSEAFFGQGTRLTVV.

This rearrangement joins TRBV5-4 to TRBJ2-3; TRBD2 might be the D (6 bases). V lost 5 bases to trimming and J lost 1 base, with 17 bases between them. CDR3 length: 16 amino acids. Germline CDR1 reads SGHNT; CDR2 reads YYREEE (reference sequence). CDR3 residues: CASSSSAGHGTDTQYF. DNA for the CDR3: TGTGCCAGCAGTTCTTCAGCGGGCCACGGCACAGATACGCAGTATTTT. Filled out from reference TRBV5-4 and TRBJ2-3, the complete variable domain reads ETGVTQSPTHLIKTRGQQVTLRCSSQSGHNTVSWYQQALGQGPQFIFQYYREEENGRGNFPPRFSGLQFPNYSSELNVNALELDDSALYLCASSSSAGHGTDTQYFGPGTRLTVL.

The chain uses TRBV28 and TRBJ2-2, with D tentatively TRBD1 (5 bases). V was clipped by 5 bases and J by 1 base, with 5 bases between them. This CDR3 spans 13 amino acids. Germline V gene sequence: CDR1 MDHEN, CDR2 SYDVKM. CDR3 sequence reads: CASSGQNTGELFF. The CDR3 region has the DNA TGTGCCAGCAGTGGACAGAACACCGGGGAGCTGTTTTTT.

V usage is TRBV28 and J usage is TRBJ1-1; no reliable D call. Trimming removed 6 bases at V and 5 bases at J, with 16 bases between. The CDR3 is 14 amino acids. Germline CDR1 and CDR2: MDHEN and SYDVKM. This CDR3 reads CASRPSISATEAFF. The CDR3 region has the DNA TGTGCCAGCAGGCCCTCAATAAGCGCGACTGAAGCTTTCTTT.

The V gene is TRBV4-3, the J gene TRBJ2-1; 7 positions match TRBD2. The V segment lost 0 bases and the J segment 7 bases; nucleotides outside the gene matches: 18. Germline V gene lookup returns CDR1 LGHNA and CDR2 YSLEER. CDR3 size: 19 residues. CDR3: CASSQERLALWGGGNEQFF. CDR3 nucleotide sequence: TGCGCCAGCAGCCAAGAAAGGTTGGCTTTGTGGGGGGGAGGTAATGAGCAGTTCTTC.

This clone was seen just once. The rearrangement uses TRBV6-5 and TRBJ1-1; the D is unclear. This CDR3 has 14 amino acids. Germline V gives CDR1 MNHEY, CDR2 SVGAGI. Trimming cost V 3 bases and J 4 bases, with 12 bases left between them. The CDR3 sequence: CASSYAEGITEAFF. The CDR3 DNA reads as TGTGCCAGCAGTTATGCGGAGGGAATCACTGAAGCTTTCTTT.

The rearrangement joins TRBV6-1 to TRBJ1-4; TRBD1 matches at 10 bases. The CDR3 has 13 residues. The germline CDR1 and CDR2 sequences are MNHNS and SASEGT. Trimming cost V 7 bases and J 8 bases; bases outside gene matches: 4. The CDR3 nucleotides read TGTGCCAGCAACCCGGACAGGGGGGAAAAACTGTTTTTT. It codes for CASNPDRGEKLFF.

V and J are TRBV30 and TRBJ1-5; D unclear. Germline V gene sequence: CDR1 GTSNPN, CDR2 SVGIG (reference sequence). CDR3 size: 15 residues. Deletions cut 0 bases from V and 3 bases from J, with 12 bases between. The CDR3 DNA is TGTGCCTGGAGTGTACCCGGTCTTCTCAATCAGCCCCAGCATTTT. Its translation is CAWSVPGLLNQPQHF. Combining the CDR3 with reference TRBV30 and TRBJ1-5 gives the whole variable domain SQTIHQWPATLVQPVGSPLSLECTVEGTSNPNLYWYRQAAGRGLQLLFYSVGIGQISSEVPQNLSASRPQDRQFILSSKKLLLSDSGFYLCAWSVPGLLNQPQHFGDGTRLSIL.

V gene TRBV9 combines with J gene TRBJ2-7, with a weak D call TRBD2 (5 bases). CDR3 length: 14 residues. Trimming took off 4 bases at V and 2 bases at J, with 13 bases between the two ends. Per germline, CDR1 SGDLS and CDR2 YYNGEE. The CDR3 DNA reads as TGTGCCAGCAGCCCCGGCGGGCTGACCTACGAGCAGTACTTC. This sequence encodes CASSPGGLTYEQYF.

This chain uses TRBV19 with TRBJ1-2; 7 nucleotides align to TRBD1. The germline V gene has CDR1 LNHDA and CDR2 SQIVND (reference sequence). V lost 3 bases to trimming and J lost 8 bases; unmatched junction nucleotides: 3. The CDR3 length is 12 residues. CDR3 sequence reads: CASSMTGHGYTF. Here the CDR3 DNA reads TGTGCCAGTAGTATGACAGGGCACGGCTACACCTTC. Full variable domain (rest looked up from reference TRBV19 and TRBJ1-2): DGGITQSPKYLFRKEGQNVTLSCEQNLNHDAMYWYRQDPGQGLRLIYYSQIVNDFQKGDIAEGYSVSREKKESFPLTVTSAQKNPTAFYLCASSMTGHGYTFGSGTRLTVV.

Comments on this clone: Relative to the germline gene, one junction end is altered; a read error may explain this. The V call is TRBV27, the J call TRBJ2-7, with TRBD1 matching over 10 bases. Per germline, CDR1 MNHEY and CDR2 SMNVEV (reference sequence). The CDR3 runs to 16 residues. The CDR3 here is CASTLGGDRGSCEQYF. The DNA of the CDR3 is TGTGCCAGCACCCTCGGAGGGGACAGGGGTTCCTGCGAGCAGTACTTC.